These 21 T cell receptor beta chains were all obtained from the same sample, sequenced in a study of T cell repertoires in cytomegalovirus infection. TCRdb ran MiXCR on the reads and lists one entry per CDR3 protein. The repertoire holds some 120,000 distinct CDR3 sequences, with 32% as singletons. The antigens of these receptors remain unknown. The starting material was CD8+ T cells from cultured PBMCs, obtained from culture after CMV antigen stimulation. The receptor source for this set is a human donor in good health (CMV status not recorded). Some clones in this sample may be carry-over from other donors' samples.

This clonotype was seen more than once but under ten times. The V call is TRBV12-3 or TRBV12-4, the J call TRBJ1-1, with 7 bases fitting TRBD1. The length of the CDR3 is 14 residues. The J segment lost 0 bases and the V segment lost 6 bases, leaving 4 bases of the junction unmatched. CDR3 sequence (DNA): TGTGCCAGCAGGGGGGGACAGCTGAACACTGAAGCTTTCTTT. Translation gives CASRGGQLNTEAFF.

The V gene is TRBV5-6, the J gene TRBJ1-5; D is undetermined. V lost 2 bases and J lost 6, with 15 bases in between. The CDR3 totals 15 residues. Germline V lookup: CDR1 SGHDT, CDR2 YYEEEE. CDR3 coding DNA: TGTGCCAGCAGCTTCGGGCCCCAAGCCACTCAGCCCCAGCATTTT. Translation: CASSFGPQATQPQHF.

The genes are TRBV11-2 and TRBJ2-1; D is perhaps TRBD1 or TRBD2 (5 bases each). The ends were cut back, 3 bases at V and 15 bases at J, with 12 bases in the middle. This CDR3 has 11 residues. Germline V gene lookup returns CDR1 SGHAT and CDR2 FQNNGV. CDR3 coding DNA: TGTGCCAGCAGCTTGGGGACCGGGGCGTTCTTC. Residues: CASSLGTGAFF. Together with reference TRBV11-2 and TRBJ2-1, the CDR3 gives the full variable domain: EAGVAQSPRYKIIEKRQSVAFWCNPISGHATLYWYQQILGQGPKLLIQFQNNGVVDDSQLPKDRFSAERLKGVDSTLKIQPAKLEDSAVYLCASSLGTGAFFGPGTRLTVL.

A single count supports this clonotype. This chain uses TRBV7-9 with TRBJ1-2, with TRBD1 matching over 12 bases. Germline-derived CDR1 and CDR2 are SEHNR and FQNEAQ (reference sequence). This CDR3 has 15 residues. Trimming took 5 bases from V and 7 from J; bases not matched to a gene: 8. The CDR3 DNA is TGTGCCAGCAGCGATCGGGGACAGGGGGCAGTTGGCTACACCTTC. This sequence encodes CASSDRGQGAVGYTF.

With regard to this clonotype: The junction shows a germline mismatch at one end, possibly a read error. The chain's CDR3 is CVSTPGTGAYEQYF. The CDR3 DNA sequence: TGTGTCAGCACCCCCGGGACGGGAGCCTACGAGCAGTACTTC. This chain connects TRBV7-8 to TRBJ2-7, with D tentatively TRBD2 (6 bases). CDR1 is SGHVS, CDR2 FQNEAQ, per germline. This CDR3 is built from 14 residues. The whole variable domain, filled in from reference TRBV7-8 and TRBJ2-7, reads GAGVSQSPRYKVAKRGQDVALRCDPISGHVSLFWYQQALGQGPEFLTYFQNEAQLDKSGLPSDRFFAERPEGSVSTLKIQRTQQEDSAVYLCVSTPGTGAYEQYFGPGTRLTVT.

This clonotype has only one observation. The chain couples TRBV2 to TRBJ2-1, with TRBD1 matching 11 bases. The V gene end was trimmed by 3 bases and the J gene end by 9 bases; junction bases not matched to a gene: 7. The CDR3 runs 15 residues. The germline V gene has CDR1 SNHLY and CDR2 FYNNEI. The CDR3: CASSEWDRGYGEQFF. DNA for the CDR3: TGTGCCAGCAGTGAGTGGGACAGGGGGTATGGTGAGCAGTTCTTC. Together with reference TRBV2 and TRBJ2-1, the CDR3 gives the full variable domain: EPEVTQTPSHQVTQMGQEVILRCVPISNHLYFYWYRQILGQKVEFLVSFYNNEISEKSEIFDDQFSVERPDGSNFTLKIRSTKLEDSAMYFCASSEWDRGYGEQFFGPGTRLTVL.

This sequence joins TRBV4-1 and TRBJ2-3; D might be TRBD1 (6 bases). The CDR3 consists of 17 residues. Between the trimmed V and J ends, which lost 0 bases and 4 bases, there was a span of 17 bases. The germline V gene encodes CDR1 MGHRA and CDR2 YSYEKL. Here the CDR3 DNA reads TGCGCCAGCAGCCAAGAGGGACACAACGTACCCCCAGATACGCAGTATTTT. Protein sequence: CASSQEGHNVPPDTQYF.

The rearrangement links TRBV12-3 or TRBV12-4 to TRBJ2-1, with D perhaps TRBD1 (5 bases). The CDR3 totals 13 residues. V lost 3 bases to trimming and J lost 6 bases, with 9 bases between them. The CDR3 nucleotides read TGTGCCAGCAGTTTTCAGGGCATCAATGAGCAGTTCTTC. It translates to CASSFQGINEQFF.

This clonotype was picked up a small number of times. J is TRBJ2-1 and V is TRBV7-9; 8 nucleotides align to TRBD1. The CDR3 contains 16 residues. CDR1 and CDR2 (germline): SEHNR, FQNEAQ (reference sequence). Trimming cost V 5 bases and J 5 bases; bases outside gene matches: 11. CDR3 nucleotides: TGTGCCAGCAGCCCGTGGACAGGGATTAAGGACAATGAGCAGTTCTTC. Translated: CASSPWTGIKDNEQFF.

The rearrangement uses TRBV6-6 and TRBJ1-2; D gene uncertain. The V and J ends lost 3 bases and 3 bases respectively, with 17 bases between them. Germline-derived CDR1 and CDR2 are MNHNY and SVGAGI (reference sequence). This CDR3 comprises 16 residues. The CDR3 nucleotides read TGTGCCAGCAGTTATCGGGTGGGTTCTTCTGACTATGGCTACACCTTC. It translates to CASSYRVGSSDYGYTF.

J is TRBJ2-2 and V is TRBV7-6; TRBD1 agrees at 8 bases. The V segment lost 5 bases and the J segment 5 bases; nucleotides outside the gene matches: 10. The length of the CDR3 is 16 residues. CDR1 and CDR2 (germline): SGHVS, FNYEAQ. The CDR3 sequence is CASSAVQGVRTGELFF. In nucleotides, the CDR3 is TGTGCCAGCAGCGCCGTACAGGGGGTGCGGACCGGGGAGCTGTTTTTT.

This clonotype appeared a few times. This chain links TRBV6-1 with TRBJ2-7; a weak D match, TRBD1 (6 bases). CDR3 length: 15 residues. Germline values: CDR1 MNHNS, CDR2 SASEGT. Trimming left V 4 bases short and J 1 base short, with 14 bases between. The DNA of the CDR3 is TGTGCCAGCAGTGTGGGGCAGGGGAAGTCCTACGAGCAGTACTTC. Its translation is CASSVGQGKSYEQYF.

This chain connects TRBV29-1 to TRBJ2-2; tentatively, D is TRBD1 or TRBD2 (6 bases each). The germline V gene encodes CDR1 SQVTM and CDR2 ANQGSEA. Trimming removed 3 bases at V and 9 bases at J, with 17 bases between. The CDR3 consists of 14 residues. CDR3 sequence (DNA): TGCAGCGTTGAGCCTGGGACGGGGGCCCGGGAGCTGTTTTTT. Its translation: CSVEPGTGARELFF.

This clonotype was counted only a few times. The chain employs TRBV19 and TRBJ1-2; the match to TRBD1 covers 10 bases. This CDR3 spans 12 amino acids. With V trimmed by 8 bases and J by 7 bases, 4 bases remained unmatched. Germline CDR1 reads LNHDA; CDR2 reads SQIVND (reference sequence). CDR3 residues: CASLTGGFGYTF. The CDR3 coding sequence is TGTGCCAGTTTGACAGGGGGCTTTGGCTACACCTTC.

This clonotype was picked up a small number of times. The rearrangement links TRBV13 to TRBJ1-2; D unclear. CDR3 size: 14 residues. Germline V lookup: CDR1 PRHDT, CDR2 FYEKMQ (reference sequence). V was shortened by 6 bases and J by 3 bases, with 14 bases between the two germline ends. The CDR3, as DNA: TGTGCCAGCAGTTCCCCCCTGGTGTACTATGGCTACACCTTC. This translates into CASSSPLVYYGYTF.

The chain is built from TRBV5-1 and TRBJ2-3; weak D call: TRBD2 (6 bases). Looked up from germline, CDR1 is SGHRS and CDR2 is YFSETQ. V lost 9 bases to trimming and J lost 8 bases, with 19 bases between them. The CDR3 consists of 13 residues. CDR3 amino acids: CATAVAVSGTQYF. Here the CDR3 DNA reads TGCGCCACCGCAGTAGCGGTTTCTGGTACGCAGTATTTT.

This clonotype was found a few times. The chain carries TRBV20-1 and TRBJ2-2; the D gene could be TRBD1 or TRBD2 (5 bases each). Trimming removed 6 bases from V and 0 bases from J, with 11 bases in between. The germline gives CDR1 DFQATT, CDR2 SNEGSKA (reference sequence). The CDR3 loop spans 14 amino acids. CDR3 loop: CSARGRTNTGELFF. The DNA of the CDR3 is TGCAGTGCACGGGGACGGACGAACACCGGGGAGCTGTTTTTT.

The chain combines TRBV7-9 with TRBJ2-1; 11 bases are a match to TRBD2. The CDR3 runs to 14 residues. The V segment lost 3 bases and the J segment 7 bases; nucleotides outside the gene matches: 2. Germline CDR1 reads SEHNR; CDR2 reads FQNEAQ (reference sequence). The CDR3 DNA is TGTGCCAGCAGCTTCGTAGCGGGGGGGAATGAGCAGTTCTTC. Amino acid sequence: CASSFVAGGNEQFF.

This clonotype was seen many times. V gene TRBV7-6 combines with J gene TRBJ2-1, with D tentatively TRBD1 (5 bases). Germline values: CDR1 SGHVS, CDR2 FNYEAQ. Trimming left V 1 base short and J 8 bases short, with 15 bases between. The CDR3 covers 15 residues. Here the CDR3 reads CASSLGQGPIDEQFF. The DNA of the CDR3 is TGTGCCAGCAGCTTAGGGCAGGGCCCTATCGATGAGCAGTTCTTC.

The V gene is TRBV28, the J gene TRBJ2-7, with a tentative D call TRBD1 (5 bases). Looked up from germline, CDR1 is MDHEN and CDR2 is SYDVKM. The CDR3 length is 12 residues. V lost 6 bases and J 6 bases, leaving 12 bases between the germline ends. CDR3: CASSPGSGEQYF. The CDR3 DNA follows: TGTGCCAGCAGCCCAGGGTCCGGCGAGCAGTACTTC.

This chain connects TRBV2 to TRBJ2-7, with 10 positions matching TRBD1. The CDR3 consists of 15 residues. In germline, CDR1 is SNHLY, CDR2 FYNNEI. V trimming: 3 bases; J trimming: 7 bases; junction bases outside the gene matches: 9. The CDR3 loop is CASSDTTGGLGEQYF. The CDR3 nucleotides read TGTGCCAGCAGTGACACGACAGGGGGCTTGGGGGAGCAGTACTTC.